This TCR beta chain is drawn from a study of blood T cell repertoires in COVID-19. The V gene's germline CDR1 is SEHNR and CDR2 FQNEAQ (reference sequence). The germline V and J ends were trimmed by 5 bases and 0 bases, with 13 bases remaining between them. The length of the CDR3 is 16 residues. TCRdb's table, derived via immunoSEQ multiplex PCR, lists solely in-frame clones and lacks some. The repertoire holds over 95,000 clones, with roughly four fifths as singletons. This chain joins TRBV7-9 and TRBJ2-2, with D possibly matching TRBD1 (5 bases). Sequencing was performed on peripheral blood. This TCR derives from a human donor in a cohort sampled during active COVID-19. The chain's CDR3 is CASSAPRTPNTGELFF. CDR3 coding DNA: TGTGCCAGCAGCGCCCCTAGGACACCGAACACCGGGGAGCTGTTTTTT.